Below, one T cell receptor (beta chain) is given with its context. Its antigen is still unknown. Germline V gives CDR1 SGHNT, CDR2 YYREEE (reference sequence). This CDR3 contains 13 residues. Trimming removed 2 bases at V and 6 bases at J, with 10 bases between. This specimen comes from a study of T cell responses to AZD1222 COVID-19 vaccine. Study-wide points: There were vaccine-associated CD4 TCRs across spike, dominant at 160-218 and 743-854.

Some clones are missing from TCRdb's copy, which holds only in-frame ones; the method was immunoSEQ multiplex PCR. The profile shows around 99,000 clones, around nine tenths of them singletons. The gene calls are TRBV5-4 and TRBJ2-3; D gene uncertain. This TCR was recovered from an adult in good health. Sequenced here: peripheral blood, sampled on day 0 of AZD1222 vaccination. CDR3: CASSLVPGDTQYF. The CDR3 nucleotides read TGTGCCAGCAGCTTAGTGCCTGGGGATACGCAGTATTTT.